This T cell receptor (beta chain) was sequenced in a study of control samples from healthy donors and cancer patients (dated by TCRdb to 2018 to 2020). Notes on this clone: The antigen it binds to is not known. No quality values exist for individual bases; no much larger clone is one base distant.

Reading from cysteine to phenylalanine, the CDR3 counts 14 amino acids. The read is trimmed to its CDR3 DNA, 42 bases read in frame from base 1. Taken from the germline V gene (reference sequence), the CDR1 and CDR2 loops are MNHEY and SMNVEV. V lost 0 bases and J lost 4 bases; the stretch between them is 7 bases long. The library relied on the immunoSEQ multiplex PCR assay. TCRdb's version of the immuneACCESS table is confined to in-frame rearrangements and falls short of the full clone set. An unresolved V gene accounts for under half of the shortfall where checked; the remainder is of unknown origin. For this sample the table gives 90,000 to 110,000 clones, of which roughly 89% were detected only once. The ten largest clones add up to about 16% of the sample.

The TCR originated in a woman aged 50 to 65 in good health. Sequenced material: blood. The V gene is TRBV27 and the J gene is TRBJ1-5; confidence is insufficient to name the D gene. The CDR3 is CASSLSRRNQPQHF. In nucleotide form, the sequence is TGTGCCAGCAGTTTATCGCGGAGAAATCAGCCCCAGCATTTT.